The 9 T cell receptor beta chains reported below all come from one sample, sequenced in a study of blood T cells in healthy people across ages. The authors ran a second PCR of about 6 to 11 cycles using a sample-barcoded 5' primer and a J-beta primer mix. TCRdb independently ran MiXCR on the 5' RACE reads; one entry per CDR3 protein. The sample consists of more than 500,000 distinct CDR3 sequences, approximately 25% of them appearing once. Material: blood. All receptors come from a woman between 65 and 79 years old in good health.

This clonotype was seen a handful of times. This chain joins TRBV20-1 and TRBJ2-2; the D call may be TRBD1 or TRBD2 (6 bases each). Trimming left V 3 bases short and J 2 bases short, with 10 bases between. Looked up from germline, CDR1 is DFQATT and CDR2 is SNEGSKA (reference sequence). The CDR3 extends over 14 amino acids. CDR3 bases: TGCAGTGCTAGTGCCGGGGGCAACACCGGGGAGCTGTTTTTT. Translation: CSASAGGNTGELFF.

V usage is TRBV25-1 and J usage is TRBJ1-2; D not resolved. The V gene's germline CDR1 is MGHDK and CDR2 SYGVNS. V lost 1 base, J lost 7 bases, and 13 bases lay in between. This CDR3 spans 14 amino acids. CDR3 DNA: TGTGCCAGCAGTGAATCGAGGGTTCTAGGTGGCTACACCTTC. As protein: CASSESRVLGGYTF.

Comments on this clonotype: The CDR3 carries no conserved terminal phenylalanine or tryptophan, so it likely arises from a read error. J is TRBJ2-5 and V is TRBV7-3, with D unresolved. Trimming took off 2 bases at V and 5 bases at J, with 6 bases between the two ends. Germline V lookup: CDR1 SGHTA, CDR2 FQGTGA. The CDR3 has 12 residues. DNA of the CDR3: TGTGCCAGCAGCTTATTAGGCGAGACCCAGTACCTC. It translates to CASSLLGETQYL.

This clonotype appeared a few times. The chain has TRBV6-2 or TRBV6-3 and TRBJ2-6; 7 bases match TRBD1. V lost 6 bases to trimming and J lost 0 bases; unmatched junction nucleotides: 11. Germline loops: CDR1 MNHEY, CDR2 SVGEGT. This CDR3 has 18 residues. CDR3 loop: CASRFRRDRNSGANVLTF. The CDR3 bases are TGTGCCAGCAGATTTCGCCGGGACAGAAACTCTGGGGCCAACGTCCTGACTTTC.

This chain joins TRBV11-3 and TRBJ1-2; 7 bases are a match to TRBD1. The CDR3 has 15 residues. Trimming removed 3 bases from V and 1 base from J; junction bases left unmatched: 5. The V gene's germline CDR1 is SGHNT and CDR2 YENEEA. CDR3 bases: TGTGCCAGCAGCTTGGGAGGGGGCGATAACTATGGCTACACCTTC. Protein sequence: CASSLGGGDNYGYTF.

As concerns this clonotype: At one of its ends the junction is not consistent with the germline gene, which may arise from a read error. The chain employs TRBV18 and TRBJ2-7; 12 nucleotides agree with TRBD1. This CDR3 is 15 amino acids long. The germline V gene has CDR1 KGHSH and CDR2 LQKENI. The CDR3 here is CASGSGTGGSHEQYF. The CDR3 DNA follows: TGTGCCAGCGGAAGTGGGACAGGGGGCTCCCACGAGCAGTACTTC.

This clonotype was counted between two and nine times. The chain joins TRBV5-5 to TRBJ2-7; unclear D gene. V was cut by 4 bases and J by 7 bases, with 24 bases left in between. The CDR3 is 16 residues long. Germline V lookup: CDR1 SGHKS, CDR2 YYEKEE (reference sequence). CDR3 nucleotide sequence: TGTGCCAGCAGCCCACTGCCGACCGCCCTCCTTTGGGAGCAGTACTTC. It specifies CASSPLPTALLWEQYF.

This sequence joins TRBV9 and TRBJ2-2; 9 nucleotides agree with TRBD1. Trimming cost V 0 bases and J 4 bases; bases outside gene matches: 4. Germline V lookup: CDR1 SGDLS, CDR2 YYNGEE. This CDR3 comprises 16 residues. The CDR3 nucleotides read TGTGCCAGCAGCGTAGAGACAGGGGGTTCCACCGGGGAGCTGTTTTTT. Amino acid sequence: CASSVETGGSTGELFF. Complete variable domain (other parts from reference TRBV9 and TRBJ2-2): DSGVTQTPKHLITATGQRVTLRCSPRSGDLSVYWYQQSLDQGLQFLIQYYNGEERAKGNILERFSAQQFPDLHSELNLSSLELGDSALYFCASSVETGGSTGELFFGEGSRLTVL.

This clonotype turned up a few times. The chain uses TRBV20-1 and TRBJ2-7, with 11 bases that match TRBD1. The CDR3 sequence is 14 residues long. V was clipped by 0 bases and J by 4 bases; unmatched bases: 2. From germline, CDR1 is DFQATT and CDR2 SNEGSKA (reference sequence). In nucleotides, the CDR3 is TGCAGTGCTAGAGAGGGACAGGGGGGATACGAGCAGTACTTC. Amino acids: CSAREGQGGYEQYF.